Listed below are T cell receptor beta chains from one sample, sequenced in a study of T cell repertoires in cytomegalovirus infection. TCRdb ran MiXCR on the reads and lists one entry per CDR3 protein. The sample records roughly 190,000 distinct CDR3 sequences, 8% to 10% being singletons. The sample comprised PBMCs. All receptors derive from a human donor in good health (CMV status not recorded). Some clones in this sample may be carry-over from other donors' samples. Each CDR3 is given with its conserved first and last residue. Each record gives: D gene, clone size, CDR3 length, J gene, V gene, CDR3 protein, CDR3 DNA. A D gene is named only where the DNA matches it firmly. A row's size may be missing; if present it is once, few, many or a size class.

>TRBD1|NA|12|TRBJ1-2|TRBV19
CASMTGLYGYTF
TGTGCCAGTATGACAGGGTTATATGGCTACACCTTC
>NA|NA|14|TRBJ2-7|TRBV20-1
CSARDQQGRYEQYF
TGCAGTGCTAGAGATCAGCAGGGTCGCTACGAGCAGTACTTC
>TRBD2|NA|16|TRBJ2-1|TRBV12-3/TRBV12-4
CASSPTTSGGGNEQFF
TGTGCCAGCAGCCCTACTACATCGGGGGGTGGCAATGAGCAGTTCTTC
>NA|few|13|TRBJ2-5|TRBV29-1
CSVSADNQETQYF
TGCAGCGTTTCGGCCGACAACCAAGAGACCCAGTACTTC
>NA|many|12|TRBJ2-5|TRBV2
CASSYTQETQYF
TGTGCCAGCAGTTATACCCAAGAGACCCAGTACTTC
>NA|NA|11|TRBJ2-5|TRBV2
CASKGGETQYF
TGTGCCAGCAAAGGGGGAGAGACCCAGTACTTC
>NA|many|14|TRBJ1-1|TRBV28
CASSLSWRGSPAFF
TGTGCCAGCAGTTTATCCTGGAGGGGAAGCCCAGCTTTCTTT
>TRBD1|NA|15|TRBJ1-4|TRBV5-8
CASRKQGATNEKLFF
TGTGCCAGCAGGAAACAGGGGGCGACTAATGAAAAACTGTTTTTT
>TRBD2|many|16|TRBJ2-7|TRBV7-2
CASSLSGLAASYEQYF
TGTGCCAGCAGCTTATCGGGACTAGCGGCCTCCTACGAGCAGTACTTC
>NA|many|16|TRBJ2-5|TRBV10-2
CASSATRPETWETQYF
TGCGCCAGCAGTGCTACACGGCCCGAGACTTGGGAGACCCAGTACTTC
>NA|NA|15|TRBJ1-2|TRBV4-3
CASSQDLRDYYGYTF
TGCGCCAGCAGCCAAGATCTGAGGGATTACTATGGCTACACCTTC
>TRBD1|few|17|TRBJ2-1|TRBV2
CASRELDRDSSYNEQFF
TGTGCCAGCAGAGAGCTGGACCGGGACAGCAGCTACAATGAGCAGTTCTTC
>TRBD1|few|13|TRBJ1-5|TRBV20-1
CSVRTGEGQPQHF
TGCAGTGTCAGGACAGGGGAGGGGCAGCCCCAGCATTTT
>NA|many|15|TRBJ2-2|TRBV12-3/TRBV12-4
CASGRSGQNTGELFF
TGTGCCAGCGGGAGGTCGGGACAGAACACCGGGGAGCTGTTTTTT
>TRBD1|many|15|TRBJ1-6|TRBV7-2
CASSPGQGGFSPLHF
TGTGCCAGCAGCCCCGGACAGGGAGGTTTTTCACCCCTCCACTTT
>NA|NA|10|TRBJ1-1|TRBV11-2
CALYRVQAFF
TGTGCCTTATACAGAGTGCAAGCTTTCTTT
>NA|few|14|TRBJ2-2|TRBV5-1
CASSLPYFPGELFF
TGCGCCAGCAGCTTGCCCTATTTCCCCGGGGAGCTGTTTTTT
>NA|NA|13|TRBJ1-5|TRBV15
CATSRDRGRGMHF
TGTGCCACCAGCAGAGATCGGGGCAGGGGCATGCATTTT
>NA|many|14|TRBJ1-2|TRBV12-3/TRBV12-4
CASSPPVGGGGYTF
TGTGCCAGCAGCCCCCCGGTTGGCGGGGGCGGCTACACCTTC
>TRBD1|many|16|TRBJ1-1|TRBV7-8
CASSLPGQGWATEAFF
TGTGCCAGCAGCCTCCCTGGACAGGGCTGGGCCACTGAAGCTTTCTTT
>NA|many|15|TRBJ1-4|TRBV7-2
CASSLASTGNEKLFF
TGTGCCAGCAGCCTAGCATCCACCGGCAATGAAAAACTGTTTTTT
>TRBD2|many|13|TRBJ2-7|TRBV7-9
CASSLSGRAEQYF
TGTGCCAGCAGCCTTAGCGGGAGGGCCGAGCAGTACTTC
>NA|NA|15|TRBJ2-7|TRBV7-9
CASSLATTQGNEQYF
TGTGCCAGCAGCTTAGCGACCACTCAGGGAAACGAGCAGTACTTC
>NA|many|14|TRBJ1-4|TRBV7-8
CASSLLTVYEKLFF
TGTGCCAGCAGCTTATTGACAGTTTATGAAAAACTGTTTTTT
>NA|NA|12|TRBJ2-7|TRBV28
CASSVAHSEQYF
TGTGCCAGCAGCGTCGCCCACTCCGAGCAGTACTTC
>TRBD2|NA|16|TRBJ2-1|TRBV7-1
CASSITLAGPYNEQFF
TGTGCCAGCAGCATCACTTTAGCGGGACCCTACAATGAGCAGTTCTTC
>NA|many|14|TRBJ2-2|TRBV11-2
CASSLIVNTGELFF
TGTGCCAGCAGCTTGATTGTCAACACCGGGGAGCTGTTTTTT
>NA|NA|14|TRBJ1-3|TRBV5-1
CASSLASSGNTIYF
TGCGCCAGCAGCTTGGCCAGCTCTGGAAACACCATATATTTT
>TRBD1|NA|16|TRBJ1-4|TRBV28
CASSADRGHTNEKLFF
TGTGCCAGCAGTGCTGACAGGGGTCATACTAATGAAAAACTGTTTTTT
>TRBD1|many|13|TRBJ2-7|TRBV7-6
CASSYRQGNEQYF
TGTGCCAGCAGCTACCGACAGGGAAACGAGCAGTACTTC
>NA|many|14|TRBJ1-6|TRBV7-2
CASSLSRANSPLHF
TGTGCCAGCAGCTTATCGCGGGCTAATTCACCCCTCCACTTT
>NA|many|15|TRBJ1-1|TRBV7-2
CASSEPTGGWTEAFF
TGTGCCAGCAGCGAACCGACTGGGGGTTGGACTGAAGCTTTCTTT
>NA|few|16|TRBJ2-1|TRBV7-2
CASRWVGGTSYNEQFF
TGTGCCAGCAGATGGGTGGGGGGAACCTCCTACAATGAGCAGTTCTTC
>NA|few|17|TRBJ2-6|TRBV10-3
CAISGVRDVSGANVLTF
TGTGCCATCAGTGGGGTCAGAGATGTTTCTGGGGCCAACGTCCTGACTTTC
>TRBD2|many|16|TRBJ2-1|TRBV4-3
CASSQDSQRGNNEQFF
TGCGCCAGCAGCCAAGATAGCCAGCGGGGGAACAATGAGCAGTTCTTC
>TRBD1|few|17|TRBJ1-4|TRBV19
CASSTGQGRGQNEKLFF
TGTGCCAGTAGTACCGGACAGGGCCGTGGTCAAAATGAAAAACTGTTTTTT
>NA|NA|13|TRBJ1-2|TRBV6-6
CASTLGPLYGYTF
TGTGCCAGCACCCTGGGCCCCCTTTATGGCTACACCTTC
>NA|NA|13|TRBJ2-1|TRBV19
CASSTSSYNEQFF
TGTGCCAGTAGTACTTCTAGCTACAATGAGCAGTTCTTC
>TRBD1|many|15|TRBJ1-2|TRBV5-6
CASNRPGQGNYGYTF
TGTGCCAGCAACCGACCGGGACAGGGAAACTATGGCTACACCTTC
>NA|NA|17|TRBJ2-5|TRBV6-8
CASRPLLLPGGLETQYF
TGTGCCAGCAGACCCCTTTTGCTGCCGGGGGGCCTCGAGACCCAGTACTTC
>NA|NA|13|TRBJ2-1|TRBV6-2/TRBV6-3
CASSYSDGGEQFF
TGTGCCAGCAGTTACTCGGACGGAGGGGAGCAGTTCTTC
>TRBD2|many|15|TRBJ2-1|TRBV5-6
CASTSGGSRRNEQFF
TGTGCCAGCACCAGTGGCGGGAGTAGGAGGAATGAGCAGTTCTTC
>NA|NA|15|TRBJ2-4|TRBV12-3/TRBV12-4
CASSTQGAAKNIQYF
TGTGCCAGCAGTACCCAGGGAGCCGCCAAAAACATTCAGTACTTC
>NA|NA|13|TRBJ1-5|TRBV12-3/TRBV12-4
CASRPGLNQPQHF
TGTGCCAGCAGGCCAGGCTTAAATCAGCCCCAGCATTTT
>TRBD1|few|15|TRBJ2-3|TRBV7-9
CASSLGQGSGDTQYF
TGTGCCAGCAGCTTGGGACAGGGGTCCGGAGATACGCAGTATTTT
>TRBD2|many|16|TRBJ2-5|TRBV7-2
CASSQELAGAQETQYF
TGTGCCAGCAGCCAAGAACTAGCGGGAGCCCAAGAGACCCAGTACTTC
>TRBD1|few|14|TRBJ1-5|TRBV27
CASSLVRGSQPQHF
TGTGCCAGCAGTTTAGTCAGGGGGAGTCAGCCCCAGCATTTT
>TRBD1|NA|17|TRBJ1-2|TRBV7-2
CASSLGGVEGAKGGYTF
TGTGCCAGCAGCTTAGGGGGGGTTGAGGGGGCGAAGGGAGGCTACACCTTC
>NA|many|14|TRBJ2-5|TRBV19
CASSIIGLQETQYF
TGTGCCAGTAGTATCATCGGGCTCCAAGAGACCCAGTACTTC
>NA|few|13|TRBJ1-2|TRBV12-3/TRBV12-4
CASSLTRGYGYTF
TGTGCCAGCAGTTTAACCAGGGGCTATGGCTACACCTTC
>NA|many|14|TRBJ1-1|TRBV7-8
CASSLFTGQTEAFF
TGTGCCAGCAGCCTTTTTACAGGGCAGACTGAAGCTTTCTTT
>NA|many|13|TRBJ1-1|TRBV6-2/TRBV6-3
CASSYRVNTEAFF
TGTGCCAGCAGTTACAGGGTTAACACTGAAGCTTTCTTT
>NA|many|15|TRBJ2-7|TRBV7-2
CASSQHEGYTYEQYF
TGTGCCAGCAGCCAACACGAGGGGTACACCTACGAGCAGTACTTC
>NA|many|16|TRBJ1-2|TRBV12-3/TRBV12-4
CASSLDPGLGFYGYTF
TGTGCCAGCAGTTTAGACCCCGGGTTAGGATTCTATGGCTACACCTTC
>TRBD1|many|14|TRBJ2-7|TRBV7-6
CASSSPGQGGEQYF
TGTGCCAGCAGCTCTCCGGGACAGGGGGGCGAGCAGTACTTC